Each of the 2 T cell receptor beta chains below was sequenced from the same sample in a study of cytomegalovirus exposure and HLA in healthy donors. The PCR ran on 60 Vbeta and 13 Jbeta primers. Repertoires were generated with immunoSEQ multiplex PCR, while TCRdb's copy carries only in-frame clones and drops some. The table lists some 150,000 clones, 65% to 85% of them singletons, with more than 1.2% in the top ten. Sequenced material: PBMCs. The receptors originated from a man aged 60-69 years in good health and CMV-seronegative.

The chain couples TRBV7-7 to TRBJ2-5; 15 positions agree with TRBD2. The CDR3 spans 18 residues. Germline values: CDR1 SSHAT, CDR2 FNYEAQ (reference sequence). V was pared by 1 base and J by 5 bases, with 8 bases of the junction left unmatched. CDR3 DNA sequence: TGTGCCAGCAGCTTAGGGGGACTAGCGGGAGGATCGGGGGAGACCCAGTACTTC. Its translation: CASSLGGLAGGSGETQYF.

The chain combines TRBV5-1 with TRBJ1-3; maybe TRBD1 (6 bases). CDR1 and CDR2 from the germline V gene are SGHRS and YFSETQ. The CDR3 covers 16 residues. V was pared by 2 bases and J by 0 bases, with 12 bases between. CDR3: CASSFVTGASGNTIYF. CDR3 bases: TGCGCCAGCAGCTTTGTGACAGGCGCCTCTGGAAACACCATATATTTT.